This is a list of T cell receptor beta chains from one sample in a study of T cells after yellow fever vaccination. TCRdb independently ran MiXCR on the 5' RACE reads; one entry per CDR3 protein. Here the sample spans under 500,000 distinct CDR3 sequences, around 20% being singletons. Material: PBMCs, obtained before the yellow fever booster vaccination. Source of these receptors: a man younger than 35 who received the YFV17D yellow fever vaccine. Each CDR3 is given with its conserved first and last residue. The D gene is left open where the match is weak. Expanded clones are given a class, and other clones once, few, many or no size at all.

d_gene	v_gene	abundance	j_gene	CDR3nt	CDR3aa
.	TRBV29-1	.	TRBJ2-5	TGCAGCGCGCCAAAGGAGGGCCAAGAGACCCAGTACTTC	CSAPKEGQETQYF
.	TRBV7-3	few	TRBJ2-7	TGTGCCAGCAGCTACTTAGAGGCCCCCAACTCCTACGAGCAGTACTTC	CASSYLEAPNSYEQYF
.	TRBV9	few	TRBJ1-2	TGTGCCAGCAGCGGCAGCGGGACCCAGGCCGCCCGTCCTTTTTTTTATGGCTACACCTTC	CASSGSGTQAARPFFYGYTF
TRBD2	TRBV7-2	.	TRBJ2-1	TGTGCCAGCAGCTTAGAGTGGGGAGGGAGCTCCTACAATGAGCAGTTCTTC	CASSLEWGGSSYNEQFF
.	TRBV7-2	.	TRBJ2-3	TGTGCCAGCAGCTTAGTACAGCCGGCGCAGTATTTT	CASSLVQPAQYF
.	TRBV2	few	TRBJ1-2	TGTGCCAGCAGCCAGGGTAGAACTGGCTACACCTTC	CASSQGRTGYTF
.	TRBV6-2/TRBV6-3	few	TRBJ2-7	TGTGCCAGCAGTTACTCTGGTAGGCACGAGCAGTACTTC	CASSYSGRHEQYF
.	TRBV21-1	.	TRBJ2-1	TGTGCCAGCACCTTAAGTGGGACAGGGACTAGCCATTCCTACAATGAGCAGTTCTTC	CASTLSGTGTSHSYNEQFF
.	TRBV6-5	.	TRBJ1-4	TGTGCCAGCAGTAGGAGGGCGAGGGAAAAACTGTTTTTT	CASSRRAREKLFF
TRBD2	TRBV7-8	.	TRBJ2-1	TGTGCCAGCAGCTTAAACGGGGGACTAGCGGGGCAGAAGCAGTTCTTC	CASSLNGGLAGQKQFF
.	TRBV7-2	.	TRBJ1-1	TGTGCCAGCAGCTTGGGGACGTTT	CASSLGTF
.	TRBV7-9	.	TRBJ2-3	TGTGCCAGCAGCTTTTCCGGGGGCGAAGATACGCAGTATTTT	CASSFSGGEDTQYF
TRBD1	TRBV12-3/TRBV12-4	few	TRBJ2-7	TGTGCCAGCAGTAGGGACAGGGAAATCGGTTACGAGCAGTACTTC	CASSRDREIGYEQYF
TRBD2	TRBV19	.	TRBJ2-1	TGTGCCAGTAGGGTAGCGGGCCTCTCCTACAATGAGCAGTTCTTC	CASRVAGLSYNEQFF
.	TRBV20-1	few	TRBJ2-1	TGCAGTGCTGATGGAGAGTGGGGGACCAATGAGCAGTTCTTC	CSADGEWGTNEQFF
TRBD1	TRBV4-1	few	TRBJ2-5	TGCGCCAGCAGCGTAAGAGGGGGCTTTCAAGAGACCCAGTACTTC	CASSVRGGFQETQYF
.	TRBV29-1	few	TRBJ2-5	TGCAGCGTGAACAGCCAACCACAAGAGACCCAGTACTTC	CSVNSQPQETQYF
.	TRBV28	few	TRBJ2-6	TGTGCCAGCAGTTTATACGGGAGCTCTGGGGCCAACGTCCTGACTTTC	CASSLYGSSGANVLTF
TRBD2	TRBV9	.	TRBJ2-3	TGTGCCAGCAGCGTTGGGACTAGCGGGGGTTCCACAGATACGCAGTATTTT	CASSVGTSGGSTDTQYF
TRBD2	TRBV18	.	TRBJ2-3	TGTGCCAGCTCACCTCCTATGGGGGGGGTCACAGATACGCAGTATTTT	CASSPPMGGVTDTQYF
.	TRBV28	few	TRBJ1-5	TGTGCCAGCAGTTTACCGGGACACTCCAATCAGCCCCAGCATTTT	CASSLPGHSNQPQHF